These T cell receptor beta chains were read from a single sample in a study of cytomegalovirus exposure and HLA in healthy donors. The repertoire was sequenced with immunoSEQ multiplex PCR; TCRdb's copy has only in-frame clones and lacks some. The repertoire holds approximately 170,000 clones, with 81% as singletons. Material for sequencing was PBMCs. These receptors were taken from a man aged 50 or older in good health and CMV-seropositive. Each CDR3 is given with its conserved first and last residue. A D gene is named only where the DNA matches it firmly. The size of a clone is reported for some rows only, either as once, few or many, or as a class for expanded clones.

D: .
J: TRBJ1-4
V: TRBV29-1
size: .
CDR3: CSVVSGRGNEKLFF
DNA: TGCAGCGTTGTTTCTGGCAGGGGAAATGAAAAACTGTTTTTT

D: .
J: TRBJ2-1
V: TRBV27
size: .
CDR3: CASSLTSSYNEQFF
DNA: TGTGCCAGCAGTTTAACGAGCTCCTACAATGAGCAGTTCTTC

D: .
J: TRBJ1-2
V: TRBV28
size: .
CDR3: CASSTGYGYTF
DNA: TGTGCCAGCAGTACAGGGTATGGCTACACCTTC

D: .
J: TRBJ1-1
V: TRBV6-5
size: .
CDR3: CASSYNRENEAFF
DNA: TGTGCCAGCAGTTACAACCGGGAGAATGAAGCTTTCTTT

D: .
J: TRBJ2-4
V: TRBV7-3
size: .
CDR3: CASSPTGSQNIQYF
DNA: TGTGCCAGCAGCCCCACGGGATCCCAAAACATTCAGTACTTC

D: .
J: TRBJ2-3
V: TRBV29-1
size: .
CDR3: CSVLPPGGVDTQYF
DNA: TGCAGCGTACTCCCCCCTGGAGGGGTGGATACGCAGTATTTT

D: .
J: TRBJ2-1
V: TRBV30
size: .
CDR3: CAWKVRGLGGEQFF
DNA: TGTGCCTGGAAGGTGAGGGGTTTAGGGGGTGAGCAGTTCTTC

D: .
J: TRBJ1-2
V: TRBV7-9
size: .
CDR3: CASSRQVYGYTF
DNA: TGTGCCAGCAGCCGTCAGGTCTATGGCTACACCTTC

D: TRBD1
J: TRBJ1-1
V: TRBV28
size: .
CDR3: CASSLWGQTEAFF
DNA: TGTGCCAGCAGTTTATGGGGACAGACTGAAGCTTTCTTT

D: .
J: TRBJ2-1
V: TRBV7-6
size: .
CDR3: CASSPTRTTYNEQFF
DNA: TGTGCCAGCAGCCCTACGAGGACTACCTACAATGAGCAGTTCTTC

D: TRBD2
J: TRBJ2-7
V: TRBV10-3
size: .
CDR3: CAISESTSGIYYEQYF
DNA: TGTGCCATCAGTGAGTCGACTAGCGGGATTTACTACGAGCAGTACTTC

D: .
J: TRBJ2-1
V: TRBV7-2
size: once
CDR3: CASSLNNIYNEQFF
DNA: TGTGCCAGCAGCTTGAACAATATTTACAATGAGCAGTTCTTC

D: TRBD1
J: TRBJ1-2
V: TRBV5-4
size: few
CDR3: CASSIGTGANYGYTF
DNA: TGTGCCAGCAGCATAGGGACAGGTGCTAACTATGGCTACACCTTC

D: .
J: TRBJ1-2
V: TRBV7-3
size: .
CDR3: CASGYPGGGYGYTF
DNA: TGTGCCAGCGGCTACCCTGGGGGAGGCTATGGCTACACCTTC

D: TRBD2
J: TRBJ2-5
V: TRBV5-1
size: .
CDR3: CASSSGLAESQETQYF
DNA: TGCGCCAGCAGCTCTGGACTAGCGGAATCTCAAGAGACCCAGTACTTC

D: TRBD1
J: TRBJ1-6
V: TRBV11-1
size: .
CDR3: CASSYYGQGNSPLHF
DNA: TGTGCCAGCAGCTATTATGGACAGGGGAATTCACCCCTCCACTTT

D: .
J: TRBJ1-4
V: TRBV4-1
size: .
CDR3: CASKGTGALREKLFF
DNA: TGCGCCAGCAAAGGGACTGGGGCTCTAAGGGAAAAACTGTTTTTT

D: .
J: TRBJ1-1
V: TRBV5-5
size: .
CDR3: CASSLDLSGNTEAFF
DNA: TGTGCCAGCAGCCTGGACCTGTCCGGGAACACTGAAGCTTTCTTT

D: .
J: TRBJ2-1
V: TRBV10-1
size: .
CDR3: CASSLAKLGPTGTYNEQFF
DNA: TGCGCCAGCAGCCTCGCTAAACTTGGACCAACGGGGACCTACAATGAGCAGTTCTTC

D: TRBD1
J: TRBJ2-6
V: TRBV2
size: once
CDR3: CASSRDRGGTGANVLTF
DNA: TGTGCCAGCTCCAGGGACAGGGGCGGCACTGGGGCCAACGTCCTGACTTTC

D: TRBD1
J: TRBJ2-1
V: TRBV28
size: .
CDR3: CASSETGSGNEQFF
DNA: TGTGCCAGCAGCGAGACAGGGTCGGGTAATGAGCAGTTCTTC

D: TRBD1
J: TRBJ1-2
V: TRBV5-4
size: .
CDR3: CASIPRDRVDGYTF
DNA: TGTGCCAGCATTCCCCGGGACAGGGTCGATGGCTACACCTTC

D: TRBD1
J: TRBJ2-5
V: TRBV4-2
size: .
CDR3: CASSRTGQGAGWETQYF
DNA: TGTGCCAGCAGCCGAACTGGACAGGGGGCGGGTTGGGAGACCCAGTACTTC

D: .
J: TRBJ2-5
V: TRBV5-5
size: .
CDR3: CASRTSGGSQETQYF
DNA: TGTGCCAGCAGGACCTCGGGGGGCTCCCAAGAGACCCAGTACTTC

D: .
J: TRBJ1-2
V: TRBV9
size: once
CDR3: CASSVGKRNYGYTF
DNA: TGTGCCAGCAGCGTAGGTAAACGGAACTATGGCTACACCTTC

D: TRBD1
J: TRBJ2-7
V: TRBV5-6
size: .
CDR3: CASSWGTGRSHEQYF
DNA: TGTGCCAGCAGCTGGGGGACAGGACGATCTCACGAGCAGTACTTC

D: TRBD2
J: TRBJ2-1
V: TRBV9
size: .
CDR3: CASSVGLADYNEQFF
DNA: TGTGCCAGCAGCGTAGGACTAGCCGATTACAATGAGCAGTTCTTC

D: TRBD2
J: TRBJ2-1
V: TRBV7-3
size: .
CDR3: CASSPGGSDNEQFF
DNA: TGTGCCAGCAGCCCGGGCGGGAGCGACAATGAGCAGTTCTTC

D: .
J: TRBJ2-7
V: TRBV6-6
size: .
CDR3: CASSYSGGPYEQYF
DNA: TGTGCCAGCAGTTACTCGGGCGGGCCCTACGAGCAGTACTTC

D: TRBD2
J: TRBJ2-1
V: TRBV9
size: .
CDR3: CASSLAGSSGNEQFF
DNA: TGTGCCAGCAGCTTAGCGGGGTCCAGTGGTAATGAGCAGTTCTTC

D: .
J: TRBJ1-1
V: TRBV27
size: .
CDR3: CASSPRGRDTEAFF
DNA: TGTGCCAGCAGTCCCAGGGGTAGAGACACTGAAGCTTTCTTT

D: TRBD1
J: TRBJ2-1
V: TRBV29-1
size: .
CDR3: CSVTGTVRIYNEQFF
DNA: TGCAGCGTGACCGGGACAGTTAGGATCTACAATGAGCAGTTCTTC

D: TRBD1
J: TRBJ1-1
V: TRBV15
size: few
CDR3: CATSREPTGGSTTEAFF
DNA: TGTGCCACCAGCAGAGAACCGACAGGGGGATCGACCACTGAAGCTTTCTTT

D: TRBD1
J: TRBJ2-2
V: TRBV19
size: .
CDR3: CASSYHRDSTGELFF
DNA: TGTGCCAGTAGCTATCACCGGGACAGCACCGGGGAGCTGTTTTTT

D: TRBD1
J: TRBJ2-7
V: TRBV7-9
size: .
CDR3: CASSVTGVTYEQYF
DNA: TGTGCCAGCAGCGTGACAGGGGTCACCTACGAGCAGTACTTC

D: .
J: TRBJ1-2
V: TRBV28
size: .
CDR3: CASSPLLRTGPNYGYTF
DNA: TGTGCCAGCAGCCCTCTTTTACGCACAGGACCTAACTATGGCTACACCTTC

D: .
J: TRBJ2-6
V: TRBV19
size: .
CDR3: CASSMFHPFSGDSSGANVLTF
DNA: TGTGCCAGTAGTATGTTTCACCCTTTCTCAGGGGATTCCTCTGGGGCCAACGTCCTGACTTTC

D: TRBD2
J: TRBJ2-1
V: TRBV28
size: few
CDR3: CASSRTSGGASEQFF
DNA: TGTGCCAGCAGTCGCACTAGCGGGGGGGCCTCTGAGCAGTTCTTC

D: TRBD1
J: TRBJ1-3
V: TRBV19
size: .
CDR3: CASRQGADGNTIYF
DNA: TGTGCCAGCAGACAGGGGGCGGATGGAAACACCATATATTTT

D: .
J: TRBJ2-4
V: TRBV15
size: .
CDR3: CATSSDSTYIQYF
DNA: TGTGCCACCAGCTCGGACAGTACTTACATTCAGTACTTC

D: TRBD1
J: TRBJ1-3
V: TRBV10-3
size: .
CDR3: CAISDPFPGQVSSGNTIYF
DNA: TGTGCCATCAGTGACCCCTTTCCGGGACAGGTTTCCTCTGGAAACACCATATATTTT